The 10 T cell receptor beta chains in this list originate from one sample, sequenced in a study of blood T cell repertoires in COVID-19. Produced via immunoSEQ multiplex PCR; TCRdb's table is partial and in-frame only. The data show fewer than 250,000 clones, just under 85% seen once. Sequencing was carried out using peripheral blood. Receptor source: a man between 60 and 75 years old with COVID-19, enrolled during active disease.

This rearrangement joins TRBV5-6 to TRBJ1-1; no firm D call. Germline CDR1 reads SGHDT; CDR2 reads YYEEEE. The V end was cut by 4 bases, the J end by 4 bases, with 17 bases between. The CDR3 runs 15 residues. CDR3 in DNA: TGTGCCAGCAGCCCGGAGGTCAGCTTCAGCACTGAAGCTTTCTTT. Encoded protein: CASSPEVSFSTEAFF.

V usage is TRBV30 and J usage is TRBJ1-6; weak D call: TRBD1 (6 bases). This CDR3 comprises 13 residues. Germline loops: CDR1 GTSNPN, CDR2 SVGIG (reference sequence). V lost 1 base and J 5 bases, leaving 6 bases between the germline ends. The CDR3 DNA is TGTGCCTGGAGTGGACAGGATAATTCACCCCTCCACTTT. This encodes CAWSGQDNSPLHF.

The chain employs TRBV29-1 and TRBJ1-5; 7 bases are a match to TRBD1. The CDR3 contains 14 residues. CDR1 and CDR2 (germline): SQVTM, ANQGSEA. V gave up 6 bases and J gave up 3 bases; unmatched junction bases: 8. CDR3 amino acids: CSVKTGSNNQPQHF. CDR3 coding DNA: TGCAGCGTAAAGACAGGGTCGAACAATCAGCCCCAGCATTTT.

CDR3 coding DNA: TGTGCCAGTAGTAGTCGGGACAGGGGGAACTATGGCTACACCTTC. Translating it yields CASSSRDRGNYGYTF. The chain recombines TRBV19 with TRBJ1-2; 11 bases match TRBD1. V shed 4 bases and J 2 bases; nucleotides not matched to a gene: 3. The length of the CDR3 is 15 residues. Germline CDR1 and CDR2: LNHDA and SQIVND (reference sequence). Full variable domain (missing parts from reference TRBV19 and TRBJ1-2): DGGITQSPKYLFRKEGQNVTLSCEQNLNHDAMYWYRQDPGQGLRLIYYSQIVNDFQKGDIAEGYSVSREKKESFPLTVTSAQKNPTAFYLCASSSRDRGNYGYTFGSGTRLTVV.

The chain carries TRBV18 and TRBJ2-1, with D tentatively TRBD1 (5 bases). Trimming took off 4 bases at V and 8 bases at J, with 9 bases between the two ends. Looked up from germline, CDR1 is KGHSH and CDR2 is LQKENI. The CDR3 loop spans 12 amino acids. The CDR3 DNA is TGTGCCAGCTCACTCCAGGGTTATGAGCAGTTCTTC. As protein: CASSLQGYEQFF.

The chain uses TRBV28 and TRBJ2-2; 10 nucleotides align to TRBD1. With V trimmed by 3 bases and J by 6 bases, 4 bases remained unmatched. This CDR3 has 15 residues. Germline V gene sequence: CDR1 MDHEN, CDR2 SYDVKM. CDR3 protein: CASSLTGGAAGELFF. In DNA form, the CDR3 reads TGTGCCAGCAGTTTGACAGGGGGCGCGGCCGGGGAGCTGTTTTTT.

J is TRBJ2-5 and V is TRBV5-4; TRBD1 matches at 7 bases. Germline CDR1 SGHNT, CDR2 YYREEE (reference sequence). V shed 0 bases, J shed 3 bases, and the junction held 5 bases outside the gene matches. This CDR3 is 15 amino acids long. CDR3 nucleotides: TGTGCCAGCAGCTTGGCCGCCAGGGGGAAAGAGACCCAGTACTTC. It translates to CASSLAARGKETQYF.

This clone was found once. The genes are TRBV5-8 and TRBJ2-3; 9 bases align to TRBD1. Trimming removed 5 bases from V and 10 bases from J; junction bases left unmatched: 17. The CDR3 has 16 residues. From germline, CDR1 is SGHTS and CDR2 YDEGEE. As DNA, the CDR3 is TGTGCCAGCAGACAATCCGGGACAGGGATGGTCGGGTCGCAGTATTTT. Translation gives CASRQSGTGMVGSQYF.

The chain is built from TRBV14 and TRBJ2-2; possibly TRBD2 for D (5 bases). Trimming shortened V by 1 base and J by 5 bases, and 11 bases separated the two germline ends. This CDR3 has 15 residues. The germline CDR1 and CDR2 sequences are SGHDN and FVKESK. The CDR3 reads CASSQGWTVTGELFF. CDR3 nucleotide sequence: TGTGCCAGCAGCCAAGGCTGGACTGTAACCGGGGAGCTGTTTTTT.

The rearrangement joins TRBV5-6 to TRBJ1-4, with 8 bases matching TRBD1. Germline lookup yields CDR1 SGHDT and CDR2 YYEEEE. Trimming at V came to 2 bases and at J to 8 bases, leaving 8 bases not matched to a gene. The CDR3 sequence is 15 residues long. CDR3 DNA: TGTGCCAGCAGCTTCTGGACAGGGATCGGGGAAAAACTGTTTTTT. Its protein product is CASSFWTGIGEKLFF.